This TCR beta chain was documented in a study of blood T cells in healthy people across ages. Together with a sample-barcoded 5' primer, a J-beta primer mix was included in a second PCR lasting roughly 6 to 12 cycles. Sequencing yielded, for each sample, at least 3 million paired-end reads carrying CDR3. MiXCR, run by TCRdb on the 5' RACE reads, gives a single entry per CDR3 protein. The sample consists of about 800,000 distinct CDR3 sequences, roughly 25% of them appearing once. Germline loops: CDR1 MNHNS, CDR2 SASEGT. V was trimmed by 4 bases and J by 5 bases, leaving 14 bases between them. CDR3 length: 14 amino acids. This same sample was also part of a study on T cells of mothers and their children. That source reports: The data showed no persistent microchimeric T cell clones.

The sequence was collected from a boy aged 5-17 years in good health. The chain has TRBV6-1 and TRBJ2-5, with a possible D match to TRBD1 (6 bases). The sample taken for sequencing was blood. CDR3 in amino acids: CASSAQGTVETQYF. Written as DNA, the CDR3 is TGTGCCAGCAGTGCACAGGGAACGGTGGAGACCCAGTACTTC.